This is a list of T cell receptor beta chains from one sample in a study of T cells in Graves' hyperthyroidism and ophthalmopathy. TCRdb passed the multiplex PCR reads through MiXCR, listing each CDR3 protein once. The sample shows roughly 150,000 distinct CDR3 sequences, around 8.9% of them seen only once. The sequenced sample consisted of blood. The origin of the receptors is a woman between 18 and 29 years old with Graves' hyperthyroidism that later progressed to Graves' ophthalmopathy. CDR3s include the opening cysteine and the closing phenylalanine or tryptophan. The D gene is left open where the match is weak. Size is omitted from some rows. Given values are once, few, many or a class for expanded clones.

clone_size: .; v_call: TRBV18; j_call: TRBJ2-6; d_call: .; cdr3_nt: TGTGCCAGCTCACCACCCCCCTCTGGGGCCAACGTCCTGACTTTC; cdr3_aa: CASSPPPSGANVLTF
clone_size: many; v_call: TRBV7-2; j_call: TRBJ2-1; d_call: .; cdr3_nt: TGTGCCAGCAGCTTTTCAGGGGGGGATCAACTTTACAATGAGCAGTTCTTC; cdr3_aa: CASSFSGGDQLYNEQFF
clone_size: many; v_call: TRBV6-6; j_call: TRBJ1-5; d_call: .; cdr3_nt: TGTGCCAGCAGTTATATTCCCCCCCGGGGCCGCAGCAATCAGCCCCAGCATTTT; cdr3_aa: CASSYIPPRGRSNQPQHF
clone_size: many; v_call: TRBV10-3; j_call: TRBJ1-3; d_call: .; cdr3_nt: TGTGCCATCATGCCGGGACTCTCTGGAAACACCATATATTTT; cdr3_aa: CAIMPGLSGNTIYF
clone_size: many; v_call: TRBV12-3/TRBV12-4; j_call: TRBJ1-1; d_call: .; cdr3_nt: TGTGCCAGCAACCCTAAAGGCAGGGCTGAAGCTTTCTTT; cdr3_aa: CASNPKGRAEAFF
clone_size: few; v_call: TRBV6-1; j_call: TRBJ2-2; d_call: TRBD1; cdr3_nt: TGTGCCGCTGCGGGACAGGGGTACGCCGGGGAGCTGTTTTTT; cdr3_aa: CAAAGQGYAGELFF
clone_size: many; v_call: TRBV10-3; j_call: TRBJ2-2; d_call: TRBD2; cdr3_nt: TGTGCCACAACAAAGGAGGGGCTAGCGGGGCCCAACGCGAACACCGGGGAGCTGTTTTTT; cdr3_aa: CATTKEGLAGPNANTGELFF
clone_size: many; v_call: TRBV15; j_call: TRBJ1-1; d_call: .; cdr3_nt: TGTGCCACCAGCAGAGAAGTCCCTGAAGCTTTCTTT; cdr3_aa: CATSREVPEAFF
clone_size: .; v_call: TRBV24-1; j_call: TRBJ2-5; d_call: TRBD1; cdr3_nt: TGTGCCACCAGTGATTCTACAGGGGGCGCAGAGACCCAGTACTTC; cdr3_aa: CATSDSTGGAETQYF
clone_size: many; v_call: TRBV16; j_call: TRBJ2-7; d_call: .; cdr3_nt: TGTGCCAGCAGCCCCCCGGCGGGGCCTGGGGCTGGTATGGGCTACGAGCAGTACTTC; cdr3_aa: CASSPPAGPGAGMGYEQYF
clone_size: many; v_call: TRBV30; j_call: TRBJ2-7; d_call: TRBD1; cdr3_nt: TGTGCCTGGAGTGTGGGGACAGCCTACGAGCAGTACTTC; cdr3_aa: CAWSVGTAYEQYF
clone_size: many; v_call: TRBV18; j_call: TRBJ2-1; d_call: .; cdr3_nt: TGTGCCAGCTCCCTTGTAAATGAGCAGTTCTTC; cdr3_aa: CASSLVNEQFF
clone_size: many; v_call: TRBV20-1; j_call: TRBJ2-1; d_call: .; cdr3_nt: TGCAGTACCCGGAGAAGTCGGTACAATGAGCAGTTCTTC; cdr3_aa: CSTRRSRYNEQFF
clone_size: many; v_call: TRBV2; j_call: TRBJ2-2; d_call: .; cdr3_nt: TGTGCCAGCAGTGAAATAGCTGGGGCGGGGGAGCTGTTTTTT; cdr3_aa: CASSEIAGAGELFF
clone_size: many; v_call: TRBV7-9; j_call: TRBJ1-2; d_call: .; cdr3_nt: TGTGCCAGCAGCTTCTCTCCCGGGGGGCGAACGAACTATGGCTACACCTTC; cdr3_aa: CASSFSPGGRTNYGYTF
clone_size: many; v_call: TRBV19; j_call: TRBJ2-2; d_call: TRBD1; cdr3_nt: TGTGCCAGTGATCGGACAGGGGGAGGCGGGGAGCTGTTTTTT; cdr3_aa: CASDRTGGGGELFF
clone_size: many; v_call: TRBV27; j_call: TRBJ2-2; d_call: TRBD2; cdr3_nt: TGTGCCAGCAGTTTTCATCGCGGGGGGGCACTTTTAGGCGGGGAGCTGTTTTTT; cdr3_aa: CASSFHRGGALLGGELFF
clone_size: many; v_call: TRBV11-3; j_call: TRBJ2-3; d_call: TRBD2; cdr3_nt: TGTGCCAGCAGCCTTAGACTAGCGGGCGTTACAGATACGCAGTATTTT; cdr3_aa: CASSLRLAGVTDTQYF
clone_size: .; v_call: TRBV5-4; j_call: TRBJ2-7; d_call: .; cdr3_nt: TGTGCCGGCAGCCTCCAGGGGTGGTACGAGCAGTACTTC; cdr3_aa: CAGSLQGWYEQYF
clone_size: .; v_call: TRBV5-6; j_call: TRBJ2-7; d_call: .; cdr3_nt: TGTGCCAGCAGCTTGGACATCTCCTACGAGCAGTACTTC; cdr3_aa: CASSLDISYEQYF
clone_size: many; v_call: TRBV4-2; j_call: TRBJ1-2; d_call: .; cdr3_nt: TGTGCCAGCAGTCGGGACCAGGGCGGGTCCTCCTATGGCTACACCTTC; cdr3_aa: CASSRDQGGSSYGYTF
clone_size: .; v_call: TRBV10-1; j_call: TRBJ1-4; d_call: .; cdr3_nt: TGCGCCAGCGGTTCAGGGTACGATGAAAAACTGTTTTTT; cdr3_aa: CASGSGYDEKLFF
clone_size: many; v_call: TRBV2; j_call: TRBJ2-7; d_call: .; cdr3_nt: TGTGCCAGCAGTGAATCATATTTTGGGAGCTCCTACGAGCAGTACTTC; cdr3_aa: CASSESYFGSSYEQYF
clone_size: many; v_call: TRBV7-9; j_call: TRBJ1-1; d_call: .; cdr3_nt: TGTGCCAGCAGCACTCTAAGGACGGAAGATATCACTGAAGCTTTCTTT; cdr3_aa: CASSTLRTEDITEAFF
clone_size: many; v_call: TRBV27; j_call: TRBJ1-6; d_call: .; cdr3_nt: TGTGCCAGTCGACCTCTTATTAGGAAGGAGGGCTCACCCCTCCACTTT; cdr3_aa: CASRPLIRKEGSPLHF
clone_size: many; v_call: TRBV2; j_call: TRBJ1-5; d_call: .; cdr3_nt: TGTGCCAGCAGTCAGAGTTATCAGCCCCAGCATTTT; cdr3_aa: CASSQSYQPQHF
clone_size: many; v_call: TRBV29-1; j_call: TRBJ1-1; d_call: .; cdr3_nt: TGCAGCTCCAGAGAGAACACTGAAGCTTTCTTT; cdr3_aa: CSSRENTEAFF
clone_size: few; v_call: TRBV19; j_call: TRBJ2-7; d_call: TRBD2; cdr3_nt: TGTGCCAGTAGTCCCGGACTAGCGGTTTACGAGCAGTACTTC; cdr3_aa: CASSPGLAVYEQYF
clone_size: .; v_call: TRBV5-4; j_call: TRBJ1-1; d_call: TRBD1; cdr3_nt: TGTGCCAGCAGCCACGGGGTTACAGGGGCGACCACTGAAGCTTTCTTT; cdr3_aa: CASSHGVTGATTEAFF
clone_size: many; v_call: TRBV27; j_call: TRBJ2-1; d_call: .; cdr3_nt: TGTGCCAGCAGTTTGGTGGCAGGGGACTCCTACAATGAGCAGTTCTTC; cdr3_aa: CASSLVAGDSYNEQFF
clone_size: many; v_call: TRBV2; j_call: TRBJ2-3; d_call: TRBD1; cdr3_nt: TGTGCCAGCAGCCGGACAGGGATTGGCACAGATACGCAGTATTTT; cdr3_aa: CASSRTGIGTDTQYF
clone_size: many; v_call: TRBV7-9; j_call: TRBJ1-5; d_call: TRBD1; cdr3_nt: TGTGCCAGCAGCTTAGATAATTGGACAGGGAGGAATCAGCCCCAGCATTTT; cdr3_aa: CASSLDNWTGRNQPQHF
clone_size: many; v_call: TRBV12-3/TRBV12-4; j_call: TRBJ2-1; d_call: .; cdr3_nt: TGTGCCAGCAGCCGGGACTTAAATGAGCAGTTCTTC; cdr3_aa: CASSRDLNEQFF
clone_size: .; v_call: TRBV27; j_call: TRBJ1-5; d_call: TRBD1; cdr3_nt: TGTGCCAGCAGCCAGGCAACGGGACAGGGAAGCAATCAGCCCCAGCATTTT; cdr3_aa: CASSQATGQGSNQPQHF
clone_size: many; v_call: TRBV12-3/TRBV12-4; j_call: TRBJ2-4; d_call: .; cdr3_nt: TGTGCCAGCGGAGGATCGTGGAACATTCAGTACTTC; cdr3_aa: CASGGSWNIQYF
clone_size: many; v_call: TRBV28; j_call: TRBJ1-2; d_call: TRBD1; cdr3_nt: TGTGCCAGCGCTTGGGGCGGGGCAGGGGGCAGGTATGGCTACACCTTC; cdr3_aa: CASAWGGAGGRYGYTF
clone_size: many; v_call: TRBV7-8; j_call: TRBJ2-7; d_call: .; cdr3_nt: TGTGCCAGCAGTCCAAAAGGGCGTAGTCTCTACGAGCAGTACTTC; cdr3_aa: CASSPKGRSLYEQYF
clone_size: many; v_call: TRBV29-1; j_call: TRBJ2-7; d_call: TRBD2; cdr3_nt: TGCAGCGTTGGAGGCGGGGGTTCCTACGAGCAGTACTTC; cdr3_aa: CSVGGGGSYEQYF
clone_size: many; v_call: TRBV27; j_call: TRBJ2-7; d_call: .; cdr3_nt: TGTGCCAGCAGAGACATCACCGGGACCGTCGGACTCTACGAGCAGTACTTC; cdr3_aa: CASRDITGTVGLYEQYF
clone_size: many; v_call: TRBV20-1; j_call: TRBJ1-6; d_call: TRBD1; cdr3_nt: TGCAGTGCTAGGCGACAGGGTTATAATTCACCCCTCCACTTT; cdr3_aa: CSARRQGYNSPLHF
clone_size: many; v_call: TRBV6-1; j_call: TRBJ1-1; d_call: TRBD1; cdr3_nt: TGTGCCAGCAACCTAGGACAGGCGACGGTGAACACTGAAGCTTTCTTT; cdr3_aa: CASNLGQATVNTEAFF
clone_size: many; v_call: TRBV19; j_call: TRBJ1-1; d_call: .; cdr3_nt: TGTGCCAGTAGTATATTGGGGCAGATTGAAGCTTTCTTT; cdr3_aa: CASSILGQIEAFF
clone_size: few; v_call: TRBV6-1; j_call: TRBJ2-2; d_call: .; cdr3_nt: TGTGCCAGCAGTGTTGCGGGACAGTACGCCGGGGAGCTGTTTTTT; cdr3_aa: CASSVAGQYAGELFF
clone_size: many; v_call: TRBV19; j_call: TRBJ1-5; d_call: .; cdr3_nt: TGTGCCAGCCAACAGGGAATAGGCAATCAGCCCCAGCATTTT; cdr3_aa: CASQQGIGNQPQHF
clone_size: few; v_call: TRBV19; j_call: TRBJ1-1; d_call: .; cdr3_nt: TGTGCCAGTAGTACCCAGACAACGAGGGGCACTGAAGCTTTCTTT; cdr3_aa: CASSTQTTRGTEAFF
clone_size: many; v_call: TRBV20-1; j_call: TRBJ1-1; d_call: .; cdr3_nt: TGCAGTGCTACACCCGGGTCCACTGAAGCTTTCTTT; cdr3_aa: CSATPGSTEAFF
clone_size: many; v_call: TRBV19; j_call: TRBJ1-2; d_call: .; cdr3_nt: TGTGCCAGTAGTTCAGCCGGAACTAACTATGGCTACACCTTC; cdr3_aa: CASSSAGTNYGYTF
clone_size: few; v_call: TRBV7-6; j_call: TRBJ2-5; d_call: TRBD1; cdr3_nt: TGTGCCAGCAGCTTAGGGGGACAGGGTATAGGGGAGACCCAGTACTTC; cdr3_aa: CASSLGGQGIGETQYF